This TCR beta chain comes out of a study of cytomegalovirus exposure and HLA in healthy donors. From germline, CDR1 is SGHRS and CDR2 YFSETQ. This CDR3 has 14 residues. V lost 0 bases and J lost 6, with 12 bases in between. Primers included in the PCR were 60 Vbeta and 13 Jbeta primers. Repertoires were generated with immunoSEQ multiplex PCR, while TCRdb's copy carries only in-frame clones and drops some. The sample has 75,000 to 100,000 clones; 70% to 80% are singletons. This chain connects TRBV5-1 to TRBJ1-1; D not resolved. Sequenced input: PBMCs. This receptor was obtained from a man in his forties in good health and CMV-seronegative. The CDR3 DNA sequence: TGCGCCAGCAGCTTGGGTAGTTACCCACCTGAAGCTTTCTTT. Translation gives CASSLGSYPPEAFF.